These 7 T cell receptor beta chains share one sample of origin, sequenced in a study of shared clonotypes between healthy human individuals. Using immunoSEQ multiplex PCR, the repertoire was profiled, and TCRdb retains in-frame clones only, with some absent. The sample consists of 1,500,000 or so clones, about 98.5% of them appearing once. The sample consisted of naive CD4+ T cells sorted from blood. The subset: CD45RA+ positively selected. The receptors here all came from a man aged 25-45 years in good health.

This chain uses TRBV18 with TRBJ2-7, with D unclear. The CDR3 extends over 14 amino acids. The germline gives CDR1 KGHSH, CDR2 LQKENI. Trimming took 6 bases from V and 0 from J, leaving 12 bases between them. The DNA for the CDR3 is TGTGCCAGCTCGCTAGGTGACCACTCCTACGAGCAGTACTTC. Translating it yields CASSLGDHSYEQYF.

The count of this clone is one. The chain couples TRBV2 to TRBJ2-3, with a possible D match to TRBD2 (6 bases). Trimming shortened V by 4 bases and J by 2 bases, and 13 bases separated the two germline ends. CDR1 SNHLY and CDR2 FYNNEI come from the germline V gene. The CDR3 spans 15 residues. CDR3 residues: CASSGGAGHTDTQYF. The CDR3 DNA sequence: TGTGCCAGCAGTGGGGGAGCGGGCCACACAGATACGCAGTATTTT. The full variable domain, its missing parts supplied by reference TRBV2 and TRBJ2-3, is EPEVTQTPSHQVTQMGQEVILRCVPISNHLYFYWYRQILGQKVEFLVSFYNNEISEKSEIFDDQFSVERPDGSNFTLKIRSTKLEDSAMYFCASSGGAGHTDTQYFGPGTRLTVL.

The rearrangement joins TRBV5-4 to TRBJ2-3, with D possibly matching TRBD2 (6 bases). V was trimmed by 0 bases and J by 1 base, leaving 9 bases between them. The CDR3 sequence is 15 residues long. The germline gives CDR1 SGHNT, CDR2 YYREEE (reference sequence). CDR3 sequence (DNA): TGTGCCAGCAGCTTGGGCTCGGGGGGCACAGATACGCAGTATTTT. As protein: CASSLGSGGTDTQYF. The variable domain in full, completed from reference TRBV5-4 and TRBJ2-3, reads ETGVTQSPTHLIKTRGQQVTLRCSSQSGHNTVSWYQQALGQGPQFIFQYYREEENGRGNFPPRFSGLQFPNYSSELNVNALELDDSALYLCASSLGSGGTDTQYFGPGTRLTVL.

The chain uses TRBV28 and TRBJ2-5; TRBD1 aligns across 10 bases. The CDR3 consists of 15 residues. Germline loops: CDR1 MDHEN, CDR2 SYDVKM. V was pared by 3 bases and J by 2 bases, with 3 bases of the junction left unmatched. CDR3: CASSFGQGEQETQYF. CDR3 DNA: TGTGCCAGCAGTTTTGGACAGGGGGAGCAAGAGACCCAGTACTTC. Full variable domain (outside the CDR3, taken from reference TRBV28 and TRBJ2-5): DVKVTQSSRYLVKRTGEKVFLECVQDMDHENMFWYRQDPGLGLRLIYFSYDVKMKEKGDIPEGYSVSREKKERFSLILESASTNQTSMYLCASSFGQGEQETQYFGPGTRLLVL.

The J gene is TRBJ2-1, the V gene TRBV4-3, with TRBD2 matching over 7 bases. The germline gives CDR1 LGHNA, CDR2 YSLEER. The CDR3 sequence is 13 residues long. V lost 8 bases and J lost 2; bases outside the gene matches: 3. CDR3 sequence reads: CASGEGTYNEQFF. For the CDR3, the DNA is TGCGCCAGCGGGGAGGGTACCTACAATGAGCAGTTCTTC.

The chain uses TRBV14 and TRBJ2-1; a weak D match, TRBD1 (6 bases). Looked up from germline, CDR1 is SGHDN and CDR2 is FVKESK. Trimming took 2 bases from V and 9 from J, leaving 11 bases between them. This CDR3 spans 13 amino acids. This CDR3 is CASSQKLGGEQFF. The CDR3 DNA reads as TGTGCCAGCAGCCAAAAGCTAGGGGGTGAGCAGTTCTTC.

This clone appeared a single time. This chain links TRBV19 with TRBJ2-7; D gene uncertain. CDR1 and CDR2 (germline): LNHDA, SQIVND (reference sequence). The V gene lost 2 bases and the J gene lost 0 bases, with 11 bases spanning the gap. This CDR3 region has 15 residues. CDR3 region: CASSITAPSSYEQYF. CDR3 in DNA: TGTGCCAGTAGTATAACGGCTCCCAGCTCCTACGAGCAGTACTTC. Filled out from reference TRBV19 and TRBJ2-7, the complete variable domain reads DGGITQSPKYLFRKEGQNVTLSCEQNLNHDAMYWYRQDPGQGLRLIYYSQIVNDFQKGDIAEGYSVSREKKESFPLTVTSAQKNPTAFYLCASSITAPSSYEQYFGPGTRLTVT.